This TCR beta chain emerged from a study of cytomegalovirus exposure and HLA in healthy donors. General study results and limits: A few V segments could not be told apart, such as TRBV6-2 and TRBV6-3, and were left out.

With respect to this clone: Its target is unknown.

Trimming took 3 bases from V and 4 from J, leaving 11 bases between them. Per the germline V gene, CDR1 is SGHRS and CDR2 is YFSETQ. The CDR3 is 14 residues long. PCR used 60 Vbeta primers and 13 Jbeta primers. The authors' processing: Later, 80 million or so unique TCR beta chains were counted in an analysis, and about 10 million of them were shared. Profiling relied on immunoSEQ multiplex PCR, and the TCRdb table lists in-frame clones only, not all of them. V and J calls and clone size are given by that table; D and trimming were obtained from the DNA. Of some 150,000 clones detected, roughly 73% appear once; the ten largest clones hold about 1.1%.

J is TRBJ1-5 and V is TRBV5-1; D uncertain. Sequenced material: PBMCs. The sequence derives from a male donor in good health and CMV-seronegative. The CDR3 here is CASSSDPGNQPQHF. The DNA of the CDR3 is TGCGCCAGCAGCTCTGACCCGGGGAATCAGCCCCAGCATTTT.